These T cell receptor beta chains were read from a single sample in a study of cytomegalovirus exposure and HLA in healthy donors. Sequencing was performed with immunoSEQ multiplex PCR; in TCRdb, only in-frame clones are kept and a portion is missing. The table has around 100,000 clones, around three quarters seen once. The specimen sequenced was PBMCs. The receptors were gathered from a woman younger than 35 in good health and CMV-seropositive. Each CDR3 is given with its conserved first and last residue. The D gene is left open where the match is weak. Clone size appears in some rows only: once, few, many, or a class for an expanded clone.

D: -
V: TRBV5-4
size: -
J: TRBJ1-4
CDR3: CASSSNEGSSEKLFF
DNA: TGTGCCAGCAGCAGCAATGAGGGTTCAAGTGAAAAACTGTTTTTT

D: -
V: TRBV11-1
size: -
J: TRBJ2-5
CDR3: CASSIIALGTQYF
DNA: TGTGCCAGCAGTATTATAGCCCTGGGGACCCAGTACTTC

D: TRBD1
V: TRBV7-2
size: once
J: TRBJ2-7
CDR3: CASSATGYEQYF
DNA: TGTGCCAGCAGCGCGACAGGGTACGAGCAGTACTTC

D: -
V: TRBV11-2
size: once
J: TRBJ1-1
CDR3: CASSLVADTEAFF
DNA: TGTGCCAGCAGCTTAGTTGCGGACACTGAAGCTTTCTTT

D: TRBD2
V: TRBV27
size: -
J: TRBJ2-1
CDR3: CASSSPGSGGNEQFF
DNA: TGTGCCAGCAGTTCCCCCGGGTCGGGAGGAAATGAGCAGTTCTTC

D: -
V: TRBV6-5
size: -
J: TRBJ2-1
CDR3: CASSYSRDEQFF
DNA: TGTGCCAGCAGTTACTCCAGGGATGAGCAGTTCTTC

D: -
V: TRBV7-9
size: -
J: TRBJ2-1
CDR3: CASSLRVVEQFF
DNA: TGTGCCAGCAGCTTGAGGGTAGTTGAGCAGTTCTTC

D: TRBD1
V: TRBV19
size: -
J: TRBJ1-4
CDR3: CASSPGTGPNEKLFF
DNA: TGTGCCAGTAGCCCTGGGACAGGCCCTAATGAAAAACTGTTTTTT

D: -
V: TRBV6-1
size: once
J: TRBJ2-7
CDR3: CASRDGQTYEQYF
DNA: TGTGCCAGCAGAGACGGACAAACCTACGAGCAGTACTTC

D: -
V: TRBV11-2
size: -
J: TRBJ2-3
CDR3: CASSLGAGRTDTQYF
DNA: TGTGCCAGCAGCTTGGGTGCGGGGCGCACAGATACGCAGTATTTT

D: -
V: TRBV7-9
size: -
J: TRBJ1-3
CDR3: CAAAAAGNTIYF
DNA: TGTGCCGCGGCGGCAGCTGGAAACACCATATATTTT

D: TRBD2
V: TRBV27
size: -
J: TRBJ2-5
CDR3: CASSLLLAGGPETQYF
DNA: TGTGCCAGCAGTTTATTACTAGCGGGAGGGCCAGAGACCCAGTACTTC

D: -
V: TRBV7-6
size: -
J: TRBJ1-3
CDR3: CASSLDSVLSGNTIYF
DNA: TGTGCCAGCAGCCTAGATTCAGTTTTATCTGGAAACACCATATATTTT

D: -
V: TRBV7-2
size: -
J: TRBJ2-7
CDR3: CASSLIAYEQYF
DNA: TGTGCCAGCAGCTTAATAGCCTACGAGCAGTACTTC

D: -
V: TRBV7-8
size: -
J: TRBJ1-3
CDR3: CASREGRRTLTGNTIYF
DNA: TGTGCCAGCCGGGAGGGCCGTCGTACCCTCACTGGAAACACCATATATTTT

D: -
V: TRBV19
size: -
J: TRBJ2-3
CDR3: CASSPTGLSTDTQYF
DNA: TGTGCCAGTAGTCCAACGGGACTCAGCACAGATACGCAGTATTTT

D: -
V: TRBV4-3
size: -
J: TRBJ1-1
CDR3: CASSQEPGTEAFF
DNA: TGCGCCAGCAGCCAAGAACCGGGAACTGAAGCTTTCTTT

D: -
V: TRBV30
size: once
J: TRBJ1-4
CDR3: CAWSRGQSTNEKLFF
DNA: TGTGCCTGGAGTAGAGGACAGTCAACTAATGAAAAACTGTTTTTT

D: -
V: TRBV27
size: -
J: TRBJ1-1
CDR3: CASSLSQGLMHTEAFF
DNA: TGTGCCAGCAGTCTAAGCCAGGGGTTAATGCACACTGAAGCTTTCTTT

D: TRBD1
V: TRBV27
size: -
J: TRBJ1-3
CDR3: CASSLIGDSSGNTIYF
DNA: TGTGCCAGCAGTTTAATAGGGGACAGCTCTGGAAACACCATATATTTT

D: TRBD2
V: TRBV30
size: -
J: TRBJ2-1
CDR3: CAFTPGGFYNEQFF
DNA: TGTGCCTTCACCCCGGGGGGGTTCTACAATGAGCAGTTCTTC

D: -
V: TRBV4-2
size: -
J: TRBJ2-3
CDR3: CASRGGGTYTDTQYF
DNA: TGTGCCAGCAGGGGTGGCGGGACTTACACAGATACGCAGTATTTT

D: -
V: TRBV7-6
size: -
J: TRBJ2-3
CDR3: CASSLNTYAREGFTTDTQYF
DNA: TGTGCCAGCAGCTTAAACACTTACGCCAGGGAAGGTTTTACCACAGATACGCAGTATTTT

D: -
V: TRBV2
size: -
J: TRBJ1-5
CDR3: CASSSEGVGNQPQHF
DNA: TGTGCCAGCAGTAGTGAGGGGGTCGGCAATCAGCCCCAGCATTTT

D: -
V: TRBV5-5
size: once
J: TRBJ2-7
CDR3: CASSSPRTGVDEQYF
DNA: TGTGCCAGCAGCTCCCCGAGGACCGGGGTGGACGAGCAGTACTTC

D: TRBD1
V: TRBV19
size: -
J: TRBJ1-2
CDR3: CASSPHLGQRLANYGYTF
DNA: TGTGCCAGTAGCCCCCATTTGGGACAGCGCCTAGCTAACTATGGCTACACCTTC

D: TRBD2
V: TRBV19
size: -
J: TRBJ2-2
CDR3: CASSIAGRAGELFF
DNA: TGTGCCAGTAGTATTGCGGGGAGGGCCGGGGAGCTGTTTTTT

D: TRBD1
V: TRBV29-1
size: few
J: TRBJ2-7
CDR3: CSAQRGTGGWEQYF
DNA: TGCAGCGCCCAGAGGGGAACAGGGGGGTGGGAGCAGTACTTC

D: TRBD2
V: TRBV4-2
size: -
J: TRBJ2-1
CDR3: CASSPTWGGFYEQFF
DNA: TGTGCCAGCAGCCCAACCTGGGGGGGGTTTTATGAGCAGTTCTTC

D: TRBD2
V: TRBV28
size: -
J: TRBJ2-1
CDR3: CASRPAGALNEQFF
DNA: TGTGCCAGCAGGCCAGCGGGAGCACTTAACGAGCAGTTCTTC

D: -
V: TRBV6-5
size: -
J: TRBJ2-2
CDR3: CASSSRAMNTGELFF
DNA: TGTGCCAGCAGTTCTCGCGCGATGAACACCGGGGAGCTGTTTTTT

D: -
V: TRBV5-1
size: -
J: TRBJ1-5
CDR3: CASSPGTDQPQHF
DNA: TGCGCCAGCAGCCCAGGAACAGATCAGCCCCAGCATTTT

D: TRBD2
V: TRBV4-1
size: -
J: TRBJ2-7
CDR3: CASSQVGAGGSYEQYF
DNA: TGCGCCAGCAGCCAAGTGGGAGCGGGGGGTTCCTACGAGCAGTACTTC

D: TRBD1
V: TRBV28
size: -
J: TRBJ1-5
CDR3: CASSWGQGSNQPQHF
DNA: TGTGCCAGCAGTTGGGGACAGGGTAGCAATCAGCCCCAGCATTTT

D: -
V: TRBV28
size: -
J: TRBJ2-3
CDR3: CASSSSKRGYTDTQYF
DNA: TGTGCCAGCAGTTCTTCCAAAAGGGGATACACAGATACGCAGTATTTT

D: TRBD1
V: TRBV5-1
size: -
J: TRBJ1-1
CDR3: CASSLADTGGRTFF
DNA: TGCGCCAGCAGCTTGGCCGACACAGGGGGTAGGACTTTCTTT

D: TRBD2
V: TRBV6-1
size: -
J: TRBJ2-2
CDR3: CASSGLAGYTGELFF
DNA: TGTGCCAGCAGTGGGCTAGCGGGATACACCGGGGAGCTGTTTTTT

D: TRBD2
V: TRBV7-2
size: -
J: TRBJ2-7
CDR3: CASSSLAGLYF
DNA: TGTGCCAGCAGCTCCCTAGCGGGACTGTACTTC

D: TRBD2
V: TRBV11-3
size: -
J: TRBJ2-1
CDR3: CASSEGREGVENEQFF
DNA: TGTGCCAGCAGCGAAGGGCGGGAGGGAGTGGAGAATGAGCAGTTCTTC

D: -
V: TRBV2
size: -
J: TRBJ2-7
CDR3: CASGSLSYEQYF
DNA: TGTGCCAGCGGGAGCCTCTCCTACGAGCAGTACTTC

D: TRBD2
V: TRBV27
size: -
J: TRBJ2-7
CDR3: CASSLTGTNPEQYF
DNA: TGTGCCAGCAGTTTAACCGGGACTAATCCCGAGCAGTACTTC

D: TRBD2
V: TRBV11-1
size: -
J: TRBJ2-7
CDR3: CASSLAAGVSYEQYF
DNA: TGTGCCAGCAGCTTAGCAGCGGGGGTGTCCTACGAGCAGTACTTC